These T cell receptor beta chains were read from a single sample in a study of T cell repertoires in cytomegalovirus infection. Their specific antigens are unknown. TCRdb recomputed calls from the reads with MiXCR, one row per CDR3 protein. The sample has approximately 1,000,000 distinct CDR3 sequences, about 33% seen once. The sequencing used cultured CD8+ T cells from PBMCs, collected from culture after CMV antigen stimulation. The receptors stem from a human donor in good health (CMV status not recorded). Some clones in this sample may be carry-over from other donors' samples. Each CDR3 is given with its conserved first and last residue. A D gene is named only where the DNA matches it firmly. The size entry is marked missing in some rows and otherwise reads once, few, many or a size class.

TRBV6-2/TRBV6-3,TRBJ2-1,16,TRBD2,many,TGTGCCAGCATCGACGTAGCGGGGGAAATCTACAATGAGCAGTTCTTC,CASIDVAGEIYNEQFF
TRBV7-2,TRBJ1-2,15,NA,many,TGTGCCAGCAGCGCCCGGGACACTACTAACTATGGCTACACCTTC,CASSARDTTNYGYTF
TRBV7-2,TRBJ2-5,12,NA,many,TGTGCCAGCACCCCCACCCAAGAGACCCAGTACTTC,CASTPTQETQYF
TRBV7-8,TRBJ1-1,16,NA,NA,TGTGCCAGCAGCCTCCTCAGGACAGCAAAGAACACTGAAGCTTTCTTT,CASSLLRTAKNTEAFF
TRBV11-3,TRBJ2-7,12,NA,few,TGTGCCAGCAGCGCAGGGACCAACGAGCAGTACTTC,CASSAGTNEQYF
TRBV7-3,TRBJ2-1,14,NA,few,TGTGCCAGCAGCCCAAAGGGAGGATTTCATGAGCAGTTCTTC,CASSPKGGFHEQFF
TRBV4-1,TRBJ2-2,15,NA,NA,TGCGCCAGCAGCCAAGGACGACAGAACACCGGGGAGCTGTTTTTT,CASSQGRQNTGELFF
TRBV20-1,TRBJ2-3,16,NA,NA,TGCAGTGCTAGAGACCAACAAGGGCATCGCACAGATACGCAGTATTTT,CSARDQQGHRTDTQYF
TRBV6-6,TRBJ2-4,15,NA,few,TGTGCCAGCAGTCTCAGCTTTGAGTGGAAAAACATTCAGTACTTC,CASSLSFEWKNIQYF
TRBV6-6,TRBJ2-4,16,NA,NA,TGTGCCAGCAGTTACCAAGAGGGCAGGGGCAAAAACATTCAGTACTTC,CASSYQEGRGKNIQYF
TRBV27,TRBJ2-1,16,TRBD1,few,TGTGCCAGCAGCCACTCAGTTGGACAGGTCTACAATGAGCAGTTCTTC,CASSHSVGQVYNEQFF
TRBV5-6,TRBJ2-2,15,NA,NA,TGTGCCAGCAGCTTGGACAGGGCGTCCGCCGGGGAGCTGTTTTTT,CASSLDRASAGELFF
TRBV4-3,TRBJ2-5,14,NA,NA,TGCGCCAGCAGCCAAGAATCAGTCTCGGAGACCCAGTACTTC,CASSQESVSETQYF